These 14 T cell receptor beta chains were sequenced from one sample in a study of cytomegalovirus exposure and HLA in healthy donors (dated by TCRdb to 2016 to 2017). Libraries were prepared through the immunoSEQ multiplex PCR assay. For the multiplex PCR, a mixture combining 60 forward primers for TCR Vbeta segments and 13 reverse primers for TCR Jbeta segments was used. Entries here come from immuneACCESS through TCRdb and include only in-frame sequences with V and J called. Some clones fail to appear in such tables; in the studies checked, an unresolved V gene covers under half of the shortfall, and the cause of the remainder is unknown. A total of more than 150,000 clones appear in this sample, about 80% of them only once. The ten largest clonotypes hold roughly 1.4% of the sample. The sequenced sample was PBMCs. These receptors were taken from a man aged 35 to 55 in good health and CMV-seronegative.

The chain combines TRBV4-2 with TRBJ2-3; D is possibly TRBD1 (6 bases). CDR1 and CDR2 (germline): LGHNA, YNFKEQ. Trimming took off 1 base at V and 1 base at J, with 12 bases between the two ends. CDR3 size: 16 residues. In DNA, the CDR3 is TGTGCCAGCAGCCAAGGGGTCAGGACAGGCACAGATACGCAGTATTTT. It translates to CASSQGVRTGTDTQYF.

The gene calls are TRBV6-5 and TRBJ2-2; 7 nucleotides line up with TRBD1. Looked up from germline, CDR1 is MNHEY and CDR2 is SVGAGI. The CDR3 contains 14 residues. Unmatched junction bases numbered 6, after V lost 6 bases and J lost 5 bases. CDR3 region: CASSRDRRTGELFF. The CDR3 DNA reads TGTGCCAGCAGCCGGGACAGAAGGACCGGGGAGCTGTTTTTT.

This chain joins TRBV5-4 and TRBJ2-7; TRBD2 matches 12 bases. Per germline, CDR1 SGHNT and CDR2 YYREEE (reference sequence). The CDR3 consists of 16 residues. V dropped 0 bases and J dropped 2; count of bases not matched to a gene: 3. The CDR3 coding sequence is TGTGCCAGCAGCTTGGGCGGACTAGCGGGGACCTACGAGCAGTACTTC. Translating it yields CASSLGGLAGTYEQYF.

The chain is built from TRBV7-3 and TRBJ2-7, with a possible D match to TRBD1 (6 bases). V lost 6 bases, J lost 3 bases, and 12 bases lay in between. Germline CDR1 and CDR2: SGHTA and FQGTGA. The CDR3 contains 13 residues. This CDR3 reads CASRAEGDYEQYF. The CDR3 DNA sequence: TGTGCCAGCAGGGCCGAGGGGGACTACGAGCAGTACTTC.

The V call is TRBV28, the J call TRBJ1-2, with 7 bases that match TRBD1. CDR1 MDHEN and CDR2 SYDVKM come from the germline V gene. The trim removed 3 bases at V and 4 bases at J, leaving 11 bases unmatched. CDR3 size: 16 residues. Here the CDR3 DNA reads TGTGCCAGCAGTTTGGCCAAGACAGGGTATGGCTATGGCTACACCTTC. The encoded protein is CASSLAKTGYGYGYTF.

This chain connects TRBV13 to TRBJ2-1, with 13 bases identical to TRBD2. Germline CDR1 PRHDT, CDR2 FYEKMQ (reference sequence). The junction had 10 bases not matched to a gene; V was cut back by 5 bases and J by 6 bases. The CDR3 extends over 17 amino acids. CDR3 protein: CASSHWTSGSPPNEQFF. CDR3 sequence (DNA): TGTGCCAGCAGCCACTGGACTAGCGGGAGCCCCCCCAATGAGCAGTTCTTC.

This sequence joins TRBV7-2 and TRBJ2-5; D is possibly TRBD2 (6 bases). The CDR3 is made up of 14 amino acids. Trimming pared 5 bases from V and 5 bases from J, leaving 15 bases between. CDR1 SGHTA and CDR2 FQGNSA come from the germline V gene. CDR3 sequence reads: CASSRGGVGETQYF. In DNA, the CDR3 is TGTGCCAGCAGCCGCGGCGGGGTCGGGGAGACCCAGTACTTC.

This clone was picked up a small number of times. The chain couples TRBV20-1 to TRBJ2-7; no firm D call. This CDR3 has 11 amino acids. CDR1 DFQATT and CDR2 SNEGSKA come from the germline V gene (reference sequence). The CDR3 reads CARWASYEQYF. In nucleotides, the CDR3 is TGCGCCCGTTGGGCCTCCTACGAGCAGTACTTC.

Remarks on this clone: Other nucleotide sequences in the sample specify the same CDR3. CDR3 region: CASSGSRLSYEQYF. The DNA for the CDR3 is TGTGCCAGCAGCGGAAGTCGACTCTCCTACGAGCAGTACTTC. V gene TRBV2 combines with J gene TRBJ2-7; D remains unclear. Looked up from germline, CDR1 is SNHLY and CDR2 is FYNNEI. The CDR3 contains 14 residues. V gave up 6 bases and J gave up 0 bases, with 12 bases separating them.

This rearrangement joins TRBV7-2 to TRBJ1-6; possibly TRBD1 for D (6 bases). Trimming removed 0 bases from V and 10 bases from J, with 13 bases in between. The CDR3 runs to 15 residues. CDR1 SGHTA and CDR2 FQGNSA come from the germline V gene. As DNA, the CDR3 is TGTGCCAGCAGCTTAGCGCACAGGGAGCTATCACCCCTCCACTTT. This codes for CASSLAHRELSPLHF.

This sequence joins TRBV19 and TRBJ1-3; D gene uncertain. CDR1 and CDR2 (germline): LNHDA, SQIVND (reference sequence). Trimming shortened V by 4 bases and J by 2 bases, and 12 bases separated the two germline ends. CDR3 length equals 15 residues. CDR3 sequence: CASSNFRGAGNTIYF. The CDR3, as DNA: TGTGCCAGTAGTAATTTCCGGGGTGCTGGAAACACCATATATTTT.

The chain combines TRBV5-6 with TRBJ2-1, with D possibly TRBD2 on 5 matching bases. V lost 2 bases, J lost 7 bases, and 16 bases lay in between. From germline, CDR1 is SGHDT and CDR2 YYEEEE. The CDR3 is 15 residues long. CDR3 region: CASSFFRPAGNEQFF. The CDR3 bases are TGTGCCAGCAGCTTTTTCCGTCCGGCGGGTAATGAGCAGTTCTTC.

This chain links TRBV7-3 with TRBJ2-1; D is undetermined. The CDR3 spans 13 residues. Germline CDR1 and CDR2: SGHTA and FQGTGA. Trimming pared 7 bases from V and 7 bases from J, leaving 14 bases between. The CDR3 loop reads CASTQPLDNEQFF. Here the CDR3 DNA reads TGTGCCAGCACCCAACCTTTAGATAATGAGCAGTTCTTC.

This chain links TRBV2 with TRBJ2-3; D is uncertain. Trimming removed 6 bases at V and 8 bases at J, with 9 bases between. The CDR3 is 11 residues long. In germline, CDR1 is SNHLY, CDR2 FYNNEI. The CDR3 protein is CASSRERTQYF. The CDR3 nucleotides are TGTGCCAGCAGCCGCGAACGTACGCAGTATTTT. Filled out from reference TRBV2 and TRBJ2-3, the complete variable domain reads EPEVTQTPSHQVTQMGQEVILRCVPISNHLYFYWYRQILGQKVEFLVSFYNNEISEKSEIFDDQFSVERPDGSNFTLKIRSTKLEDSAMYFCASSRERTQYFGPGTRLTVL.